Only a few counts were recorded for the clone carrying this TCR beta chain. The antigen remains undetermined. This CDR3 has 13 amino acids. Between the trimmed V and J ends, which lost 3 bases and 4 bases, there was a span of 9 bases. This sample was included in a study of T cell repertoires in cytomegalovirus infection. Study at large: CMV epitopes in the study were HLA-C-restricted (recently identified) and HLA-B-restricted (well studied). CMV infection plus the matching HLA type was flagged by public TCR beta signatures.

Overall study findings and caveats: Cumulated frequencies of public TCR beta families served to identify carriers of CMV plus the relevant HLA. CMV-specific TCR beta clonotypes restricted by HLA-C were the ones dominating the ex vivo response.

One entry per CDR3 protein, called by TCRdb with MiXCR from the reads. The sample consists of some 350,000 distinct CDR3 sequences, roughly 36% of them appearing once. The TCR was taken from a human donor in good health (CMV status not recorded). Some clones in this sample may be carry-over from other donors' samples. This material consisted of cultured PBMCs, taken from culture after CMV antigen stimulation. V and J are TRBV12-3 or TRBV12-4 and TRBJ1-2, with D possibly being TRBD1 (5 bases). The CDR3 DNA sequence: TGTGCCAGCAGTTTTGCAGGGACCTATGGCTACACCTTC. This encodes CASSFAGTYGYTF.